This T cell receptor beta chain stems from a study of cytomegalovirus exposure and HLA in healthy donors. Study context: A prior study identified 90 million to 120 million unique TCR beta sequences from about 179 million T cells.

With regard to this clone: What it recognizes is unknown. The DNA is omitted, as the CDR3 cannot be located on it reliably, and the CDR3 follows TCRdb's listing.

Researchers ran the PCR with 60 Vbeta and 13 Jbeta primers. Profiled with immunoSEQ multiplex PCR; TCRdb holds only in-frame clones, not every one. Counted here are about 150,000 clones, around 79% occurring once; the ten biggest clones make up 3.5% to 4.5%. Findings and caveats of the study: The study assumed roughly uniform donor sequencing depth for presence/absence analyses. For most TCR beta V segments, an earlier analysis put the productive rate at about 87% or about 30% of the time.

The specimen was PBMCs. The clonotype comes from a human donor in good health.

CDR3 protein: CASSVGQGARGYPF. The V and J genes are TRBV5-6 and TRBJ1-2; the DNA was not compared with TRBD1, the D call given in the table. The CDR3 is 14 residues long, ends included. From germline, CDR1 is SGHDT and CDR2 YYEEEE.